This is a list of T cell receptor beta chains from one sample in a study of cytomegalovirus exposure and HLA in healthy donors. Clones were sequenced by immunoSEQ multiplex PCR, and TCRdb holds only the in-frame ones, with some missing. The sample totals 150,000 to 200,000 clones; its top ten clones hold over 1%. The material sequenced was PBMCs. The source of these receptors is a woman in her sixties or seventies in good health and CMV-seronegative. CDR3s include the opening cysteine and the closing phenylalanine or tryptophan. D genes are given only for firm matches.

CDR3nt: TGTGCCAGCAGCTTGGTTGGGACAGGGGGCGGCTACACCTTC
CDR3aa: CASSLVGTGGGYTF
v_gene: TRBV5-4
j_gene: TRBJ1-2
d_gene: TRBD1

CDR3nt: TGTGCCAGCAGCAGATCGACAGGTTCCCCTTATGGCTACACCTTC
CDR3aa: CASSRSTGSPYGYTF
v_gene: TRBV7-3
j_gene: TRBJ1-2
d_gene: NA

CDR3nt: TGTGCCAGTAGCGGGGAAGACTATGGCTACACCTTC
CDR3aa: CASSGEDYGYTF
v_gene: TRBV19
j_gene: TRBJ1-2
d_gene: NA

CDR3nt: TGTGCCAGCAGCCCCCAAGCGGGGAACTACTACAATGAGCAGTTCTTC
CDR3aa: CASSPQAGNYYNEQFF
v_gene: TRBV14
j_gene: TRBJ2-1
d_gene: TRBD2

CDR3nt: TGTGCCAGCAGGCGCGCCTACAGGGATTCGTACGAGCAGTACTTC
CDR3aa: CASRRAYRDSYEQYF
v_gene: TRBV6-5
j_gene: TRBJ2-7
d_gene: NA

CDR3nt: TGTGCCAGCAGCTTATGGGCGGGAGGTTCCTACAATGAGCAGTTCTTC
CDR3aa: CASSLWAGGSYNEQFF
v_gene: TRBV7-9
j_gene: TRBJ2-1
d_gene: TRBD2

CDR3nt: TGTGCCAGCAGCCAGGACAGGGGGCCGGCGGGCTACACCTTC
CDR3aa: CASSQDRGPAGYTF
v_gene: TRBV7-2
j_gene: TRBJ1-2
d_gene: TRBD1

CDR3nt: TGTGCCAGCAGCTTGGTGGCATATGGCTACACCTTC
CDR3aa: CASSLVAYGYTF
v_gene: TRBV5-6
j_gene: TRBJ1-2
d_gene: NA

CDR3nt: TGTGCCAGCAGCTTAGTAACAGGCTACAGCTACGAGCAGTACTTC
CDR3aa: CASSLVTGYSYEQYF
v_gene: TRBV7-9
j_gene: TRBJ2-7
d_gene: NA

CDR3nt: TGTGCTACCCTTATTGCGGAGGGGCCCCCGGTTATGCCCCAGCATTTT
CDR3aa: CATLIAEGPPVMPQHF
v_gene: TRBV30
j_gene: TRBJ1-5
d_gene: NA

CDR3nt: TGTGCCAGCAGCCCGATTGATCCGGGGACACCGGTCCGGGGTTATGGCTACACCTTC
CDR3aa: CASSPIDPGTPVRGYGYTF
v_gene: TRBV11-2
j_gene: TRBJ1-2
d_gene: NA

CDR3nt: TGTGCCAGCAGCTTGGGGCTAGCGAGGGAGACCCAGTACTTC
CDR3aa: CASSLGLARETQYF
v_gene: TRBV7-2
j_gene: TRBJ2-5
d_gene: NA

CDR3nt: TGTGCCAGCAGCTTACTAGCGGGGGGGTCGGCGCAGTACTTC
CDR3aa: CASSLLAGGSAQYF
v_gene: TRBV7-3
j_gene: TRBJ2-5
d_gene: TRBD2

CDR3nt: TGCGCCAGCAGCCAAGTATCCGGGACAGGGCGCAATCAGCCCCAGCATTTT
CDR3aa: CASSQVSGTGRNQPQHF
v_gene: TRBV4-1
j_gene: TRBJ1-5
d_gene: TRBD1

CDR3nt: TGTGCCAGCAGTGAAGTACTGGGGGACACAGGAAACACCATATATTTT
CDR3aa: CASSEVLGDTGNTIYF
v_gene: TRBV2
j_gene: TRBJ1-3
d_gene: NA

CDR3nt: TGTGCCAGCAGCCAATGGTCGGGGGATGGCTACACCTTC
CDR3aa: CASSQWSGDGYTF
v_gene: TRBV14
j_gene: TRBJ1-2
d_gene: NA

CDR3nt: TGTGCCAGCAGCCCCGAGCCGGGACAGGGGGCATACATTCAGTACTTC
CDR3aa: CASSPEPGQGAYIQYF
v_gene: TRBV11-2
j_gene: TRBJ2-4
d_gene: TRBD1

CDR3nt: TGCGCCAGCAGCTTGGACAGGGGGATTAGGTACACTGAAGCTTTCTTT
CDR3aa: CASSLDRGIRYTEAFF
v_gene: TRBV5-1
j_gene: TRBJ1-1
d_gene: TRBD1

CDR3nt: TGTGCCAGCAGCTGGGGGACAGGGGCCGTCAATCAGCCCCAGCATTTT
CDR3aa: CASSWGTGAVNQPQHF
v_gene: TRBV11-2
j_gene: TRBJ1-5
d_gene: TRBD1

CDR3nt: TGTGCCAGCAGCCCGACTAGCGGAGCCTACAATGAGCAGTTCTTC
CDR3aa: CASSPTSGAYNEQFF
v_gene: TRBV7-2
j_gene: TRBJ2-1
d_gene: TRBD2

CDR3nt: TGTGCCAGCAGCATGACCGGGACAGGGGTCGTTAGCTACACCTTC
CDR3aa: CASSMTGTGVVSYTF
v_gene: TRBV9
j_gene: TRBJ1-2
d_gene: TRBD1

CDR3nt: TGTGCCAGCAGTTTCGGTACCTACGAGCAGTACTTC
CDR3aa: CASSFGTYEQYF
v_gene: TRBV6-5
j_gene: TRBJ2-7
d_gene: NA

CDR3nt: TGTGCCAGCAGCTTGACCGGGACAGGCCTTAATGAAAAACTGTTTTTT
CDR3aa: CASSLTGTGLNEKLFF
v_gene: TRBV5-4
j_gene: TRBJ1-4
d_gene: TRBD1

CDR3nt: TGTGCCAGCAGTTACTCGGCAGGGCTGAACACTGAAGCTTTCTTT
CDR3aa: CASSYSAGLNTEAFF
v_gene: TRBV6-5
j_gene: TRBJ1-1
d_gene: NA

CDR3nt: TGTGCCAGCAGTTCTTACTCTGGACTAGCCCAAGAGACCCAGTACTTC
CDR3aa: CASSSYSGLAQETQYF
v_gene: TRBV11-1
j_gene: TRBJ2-5
d_gene: TRBD2

CDR3nt: TGTGCCACCAGCAGCCTCAGAAACAGGGCAAATGAAAAACTGTTTTTT
CDR3aa: CATSSLRNRANEKLFF
v_gene: TRBV15
j_gene: TRBJ1-4
d_gene: NA

CDR3nt: TGTGCCAGCAGTTTTGGCGGGGCGGGAGAGACCCAGTACTTC
CDR3aa: CASSFGGAGETQYF
v_gene: TRBV28
j_gene: TRBJ2-5
d_gene: NA

CDR3nt: TGTGCCAGCAGCCCCCCTAGCGGGGTTCACAATGAGCAGTTCTTC
CDR3aa: CASSPPSGVHNEQFF
v_gene: TRBV6-5
j_gene: TRBJ2-1
d_gene: TRBD2

CDR3nt: TGTGCCACCGCGGACAGGCCTGACACTGAAGCTTTCTTT
CDR3aa: CATADRPDTEAFF
v_gene: TRBV10-3
j_gene: TRBJ1-1
d_gene: TRBD1

CDR3nt: TGTGCCAGCACCCCACGGTGGGCAGGGTTCGATGGCTACACCTTC
CDR3aa: CASTPRWAGFDGYTF
v_gene: TRBV27
j_gene: TRBJ1-2
d_gene: NA

CDR3nt: TGTGCCAGTTTGGGTCGGACTAGCGGCAATGAGCAGTTCTTC
CDR3aa: CASLGRTSGNEQFF
v_gene: TRBV19
j_gene: TRBJ2-1
d_gene: TRBD2

CDR3nt: TGTGCCAGCAGCCGAACAGGGGGCCTAGTACACCGGGAGCTGTTTTTT
CDR3aa: CASSRTGGLVHRELFF
v_gene: TRBV5-6
j_gene: TRBJ2-2
d_gene: TRBD1

CDR3nt: TGTGCCAGCAGTGCCGGGACAGGGGGCTCCTACGAGCAGTACTTC
CDR3aa: CASSAGTGGSYEQYF
v_gene: TRBV2
j_gene: TRBJ2-7
d_gene: TRBD1

CDR3nt: TGTGCCAGCAGCGACGAGGGTAGCTCCTACAATGAGCAGTTCTTC
CDR3aa: CASSDEGSSYNEQFF
v_gene: TRBV9
j_gene: TRBJ2-1
d_gene: NA

CDR3nt: TGTGCCAGCTCACCACGGGGACAGGGGGCGGTCGAGCAGTACTTC
CDR3aa: CASSPRGQGAVEQYF
v_gene: TRBV18
j_gene: TRBJ2-7
d_gene: TRBD1

CDR3nt: TGTGCCAGCAGCTTGGGCGAGGAGACCCAGTACTTC
CDR3aa: CASSLGEETQYF
v_gene: TRBV5-6
j_gene: TRBJ2-5
d_gene: NA

CDR3nt: TGTGCCAGCAGCACCGGGACAAAGGCATGGGAGCAGTACTTC
CDR3aa: CASSTGTKAWEQYF
v_gene: TRBV5-8
j_gene: TRBJ2-7
d_gene: NA

CDR3nt: TGCGCCAGCAGCCCAGGGGACACTGAAGCTTTCTTT
CDR3aa: CASSPGDTEAFF
v_gene: TRBV5-1
j_gene: TRBJ1-1
d_gene: NA

CDR3nt: TGCAGTGCCAAGGACAGAGAGACCCAGTACTTC
CDR3aa: CSAKDRETQYF
v_gene: TRBV20-1
j_gene: TRBJ2-5
d_gene: NA

CDR3nt: TGTGCCAGCAGTTCCACAGGGGCCCGAACTAATGAAAAACTGTTTTTT
CDR3aa: CASSSTGARTNEKLFF
v_gene: TRBV6-6
j_gene: TRBJ1-4
d_gene: TRBD1

CDR3nt: TGTGCCAGCAGCTTAGTGCTGACTAGTGGAGAGCAGTACTTC
CDR3aa: CASSLVLTSGEQYF
v_gene: TRBV7-2
j_gene: TRBJ2-7
d_gene: NA

CDR3nt: TGTGCCAGCAGTCCGATCAGTCCGACAGGGGGCGAATCCTACGAGCAGTACTTC
CDR3aa: CASSPISPTGGESYEQYF
v_gene: TRBV27
j_gene: TRBJ2-7
d_gene: TRBD1

CDR3nt: TGTGCCAGCACCGCGGTGACAGGGGTCACTGAAGCTTTCTTT
CDR3aa: CASTAVTGVTEAFF
v_gene: TRBV6-1
j_gene: TRBJ1-1
d_gene: TRBD1

CDR3nt: TGTGCCAGCACGGGAAACACCGGGGAGCTGTTTTTT
CDR3aa: CASTGNTGELFF
v_gene: TRBV2
j_gene: TRBJ2-2
d_gene: NA

CDR3nt: TGCGCCAGCAGCCTTGGACTCAGGGAGACCCAGTACTTC
CDR3aa: CASSLGLRETQYF
v_gene: TRBV4-3
j_gene: TRBJ2-5
d_gene: NA

CDR3nt: TGTGCCAGCTCCCCTATTCGCGGGGCTACGAACACCGGGGAGCTGTTTTTT
CDR3aa: CASSPIRGATNTGELFF
v_gene: TRBV18
j_gene: TRBJ2-2
d_gene: NA

CDR3nt: TGCGCCAGCAGCCAAGATGCCCTTTTAACCTACGAGCAGTACTTC
CDR3aa: CASSQDALLTYEQYF
v_gene: TRBV4-1
j_gene: TRBJ2-7
d_gene: NA

CDR3nt: TGTGCCAGCAGCGTAGGGAACAGCCTGGGTGAAAAACTGTTTTTT
CDR3aa: CASSVGNSLGEKLFF
v_gene: TRBV9
j_gene: TRBJ1-4
d_gene: NA

CDR3nt: TGTGCCAGCAGCTTAGCGACAGGCCGCTATGGCTACACCTTC
CDR3aa: CASSLATGRYGYTF
v_gene: TRBV7-9
j_gene: TRBJ1-2
d_gene: NA

CDR3nt: TGTGCCAGCAGCGCCGGGTGGGATACGCAGTATTTT
CDR3aa: CASSAGWDTQYF
v_gene: TRBV7-9
j_gene: TRBJ2-3
d_gene: NA

CDR3nt: TGCGCCAGCAGCCCTATCAGGGGATTGGAGCAGTACTTC
CDR3aa: CASSPIRGLEQYF
v_gene: TRBV4-1
j_gene: TRBJ2-7
d_gene: NA

CDR3nt: TGCGCCAGCATACCAGAGGCGAACACCGGGGAGCTGTTTTTT
CDR3aa: CASIPEANTGELFF
v_gene: TRBV5-1
j_gene: TRBJ2-2
d_gene: NA

CDR3nt: TGTGCCTGGAGTAGCTCGGCAGGGGGTGGGCCCCAGCATTTT
CDR3aa: CAWSSSAGGGPQHF
v_gene: TRBV30
j_gene: TRBJ1-5
d_gene: TRBD1